The 19 T cell receptor beta chains reported below all come from one sample, sequenced in a study of blood T cell repertoires in COVID-19. Data came from immunoSEQ multiplex PCR; TCRdb stores just in-frame clones and leaves some out. Of about 180,000 clones listed, about 91% are singletons. The material sequenced was peripheral blood. The receptors were gathered from a woman aged 25 to 45 with acute or convalescent COVID-19.

This chain connects TRBV5-1 to TRBJ2-3; D possibly corresponds to TRBD1 (5 bases). This CDR3 is 13 amino acids long. Trimming stripped 3 bases from V and 5 bases from J, with 10 bases between. CDR1 and CDR2 from the germline V gene are SGHRS and YFSETQ. CDR3: CASSSPGQDTQYF. The CDR3 nucleotides are TGCGCCAGCAGCTCTCCTGGACAAGATACGCAGTATTTT.

The chain employs TRBV18 and TRBJ1-2, with D unclear. The V gene lost 3 bases and the J gene lost 8 bases, with 13 bases spanning the gap. The CDR3 contains 13 residues. Germline V gene lookup returns CDR1 KGHSH and CDR2 LQKENI. Here the CDR3 reads CASSPEAEGGYTF. In DNA, the CDR3 is TGTGCCAGCTCACCCGAGGCAGAGGGCGGCTACACCTTC.

The chain is built from TRBV7-9 and TRBJ2-1; D ambiguous. Trimming cost V 2 bases and J 9 bases, with 11 bases left between them. The CDR3 spans 13 residues. Germline assignment: CDR1 SEHNR and CDR2 FQNEAQ (reference sequence). CDR3 nucleotides: TGTGCCAGCAGCTTAATCGATATCAGTGAGCAGTTCTTC. As protein: CASSLIDISEQFF.

V and J are TRBV19 and TRBJ2-1; TRBD2 is a possible D gene (6 bases). The germline V and J ends were trimmed by 3 bases and 8 bases, with 11 bases remaining between them. The CDR3 covers 13 residues. Germline CDR1 LNHDA, CDR2 SQIVND (reference sequence). The CDR3 spells CASSIGRGYEQFF. The DNA for the CDR3 is TGTGCCAGTAGTATTGGCCGGGGGTATGAGCAGTTCTTC.

The chain is built from TRBV30 and TRBJ2-3, with D unresolved. This CDR3 is 10 amino acids long. Between the trimmed V and J ends, which lost 7 bases and 6 bases, there was a span of 8 bases. Germline CDR1 GTSNPN, CDR2 SVGIG (reference sequence). The CDR3 DNA follows: TGTGCCTCCCAATCCGATACGCAGTATTTT. This encodes CASQSDTQYF.

This clone appeared once. V gene TRBV28 combines with J gene TRBJ2-3, with 8 bases lining up with TRBD2. Germline loops: CDR1 MDHEN, CDR2 SYDVKM. With 6 bases clipped from V and 0 bases from J, the junction kept 2 bases outside the gene matches. The CDR3 is made up of 14 amino acids. CDR3 nucleotide sequence: TGTGCCAGCAGCACTAGCGGAAGCACAGATACGCAGTATTTT. Translated: CASSTSGSTDTQYF.

The chain uses TRBV10-2 and TRBJ2-3; D unclear. V lost 0 bases and J 8 bases, leaving 9 bases between the germline ends. This CDR3 is 13 amino acids long. CDR1 and CDR2 from the germline V gene are WSHSY and SAAADI. CDR3 protein: CASSESRDVTQYF. CDR3 coding DNA: TGCGCCAGCAGTGAGTCGAGAGATGTTACGCAGTATTTT.

This clone has a handful of counts. J is TRBJ1-6 and V is TRBV3-1 (or the pseudogene TRBV3-2); 8 nucleotides align to TRBD1. The germline CDR1 and CDR2 sequences are LGHDT and YNNKEL (reference sequence). The trim removed 3 bases at V and 4 bases at J, leaving 5 bases unmatched. CDR3 length: 16 amino acids. The DNA of the CDR3 is TGTGCCAGCAGCCACCAGACAGGGGTGTATAATTCACCCCTCCACTTT. It encodes CASSHQTGVYNSPLHF.

The V and J genes are TRBV5-1 and TRBJ1-6; maybe TRBD1 (5 bases). This CDR3 contains 13 residues. Germline V gives CDR1 SGHRS, CDR2 YFSETQ. V lost 3 bases, J lost 7 bases, and 8 bases lay in between. The CDR3 bases are TGCGCCAGCAGCTCCGGACACAATTCACCCCTCCACTTT. Its protein product is CASSSGHNSPLHF.

V and J are TRBV19 and TRBJ2-1; 8 bases are a match to TRBD1. The CDR3 has 12 residues. The germline CDR1 and CDR2 sequences are LNHDA and SQIVND (reference sequence). After removal of 10 bases from V and 8 bases from J, the junction contained 7 bases not matched to a gene. The CDR3 coding sequence is TGTGCCACGCGACAGGGGCTTGATGAGCAGTTCTTC. Translation gives CATRQGLDEQFF.

This rearrangement joins TRBV18 to TRBJ2-7; maybe TRBD2 (6 bases). The CDR3 is made up of 16 amino acids. The V gene lost 0 bases and the J gene lost 3 bases, with 15 bases spanning the gap. Germline CDR1 is KGHSH and CDR2 is LQKENI. CDR3 loop: CASSPPGREKGYEQYF. For the CDR3, the DNA is TGTGCCAGCTCACCACCGGGCCGGGAGAAGGGCTACGAGCAGTACTTC.

This rearrangement joins TRBV30 to TRBJ2-6; tentative D call: TRBD2 (5 bases). The V gene lost 0 bases and the J gene lost 2 bases, with 14 bases spanning the gap. Germline CDR1 is GTSNPN and CDR2 is SVGIG (reference sequence). The CDR3 has 17 amino acids. CDR3 bases: TGTGCCTGGAGTGTAAGAGGGCGCCCCACTGGGGCCAACGTCCTGACTTTC. Translation gives CAWSVRGRPTGANVLTF.

The table lists this clone with a count of one. This chain joins TRBV7-2 and TRBJ2-2, with 7 bases matching TRBD2. The V and J ends lost 2 bases and 1 base, in that order; junction bases with no gene match: 4. This CDR3 contains 16 residues. CDR1 is SGHTA and CDR2 is FQGNSA in the germline V gene. CDR3 DNA: TGTGCCAGCAGCTTATTTTCTAGCGGGAACACCGGGGAGCTGTTTTTT. Its protein product is CASSLFSSGNTGELFF.

This rearrangement joins TRBV6-5 to TRBJ1-6; D uncertain. CDR3 length: 16 residues. The germline gives CDR1 MNHEY, CDR2 SVGAGI. Trimming removed 2 bases from V and 0 bases from J, with 8 bases in between. CDR3 bases: TGTGCCAGCAGTTACCTTCGGGGCTCCTATAATTCACCCCTCCACTTT. Translated, it gives CASSYLRGSYNSPLHF.

This chain links TRBV7-9 with TRBJ2-3; no reliable D call. This CDR3 comprises 11 residues. The germline CDR1 and CDR2 sequences are SEHNR and FQNEAQ (reference sequence). Between the trimmed V and J ends, which lost 5 bases and 3 bases, there was a span of 3 bases. Here the CDR3 reads CASSRTDTQYF. The CDR3 DNA reads as TGTGCCAGCAGCCGTACAGATACGCAGTATTTT.

The chain joins TRBV5-6 to TRBJ1-4; a weak D match, TRBD1 (5 bases). Germline CDR1 SGHDT, CDR2 YYEEEE. V dropped 4 bases and J dropped 8 bases, with 15 bases sitting between them. This CDR3 is 14 amino acids long. The DNA for the CDR3 is TGTGCCAGCAGCCCTGGCGGGGGTGGCGAAAAACTGTTTTTT. As protein: CASSPGGGGEKLFF.

This rearrangement joins TRBV27 to TRBJ2-1, with a weak D call TRBD2 (6 bases). Trimming removed 3 bases at V and 11 bases at J, with 23 bases between. CDR3 length: 16 amino acids. The germline V gene has CDR1 MNHEY and CDR2 SMNVEV (reference sequence). The CDR3 sequence: CASSFYSGGRQHKQFF. The CDR3 DNA is TGTGCCAGCAGTTTCTATTCCGGGGGACGGCAGCATAAGCAGTTCTTC.

The gene calls are TRBV6-5 and TRBJ1-5; weak D call: TRBD1 (6 bases). Trimming shortened V by 0 bases and J by 4 bases, and 7 bases separated the two germline ends. The CDR3 spans 14 residues. From germline, CDR1 is MNHEY and CDR2 SVGAGI. CDR3 loop: CASSYSRGNQPQHF. The CDR3 DNA reads as TGTGCCAGCAGTTACTCGAGGGGGAATCAGCCCCAGCATTTT.

This sequence joins TRBV2 and TRBJ1-5; 9 nucleotides line up with TRBD1. The CDR3 runs to 14 residues. Per germline, CDR1 SNHLY and CDR2 FYNNEI. Trimming took 5 bases from V and 7 from J; bases not matched to a gene: 6. The CDR3 spells CASSSTGGSQPQHF. In nucleotides, the CDR3 is TGTGCCAGCAGTTCGACAGGGGGAAGCCAGCCCCAGCATTTT.